This is a list of T cell receptor beta chains from one sample in a study of cytomegalovirus exposure and HLA in healthy donors. Produced via immunoSEQ multiplex PCR; TCRdb's table is partial and in-frame only. The data hold about 83,000 clones, with more than 70% observed a single time. Sequencing was done on a sample of PBMCs. These receptors were obtained from a man between 60 and 75 years old in good health and CMV-seronegative. Each CDR3 is given with its conserved first and last residue. A D gene is named only where the DNA matches it firmly. Size values are once, few and many counts, or a class for expanded clones, and some rows have none.

D	V	size	J	DNA	CDR3
NA	TRBV5-4	few	TRBJ1-1	TGTGCCAGCAGCTTGGTCCAGGGTGAAGCTTTCTTT	CASSLVQGEAFF
TRBD2	TRBV30	once	TRBJ2-3	TGTGCCTGGAGTGTATGGGTGACTAGCGGGGGGGTAGATACGCAGTATTTT	CAWSVWVTSGGVDTQYF
NA	TRBV6-6	NA	TRBJ1-1	TGTGCCAGCAGTTACTCGAGAGGGTGGACTGAAGCTTTCTTT	CASSYSRGWTEAFF
NA	TRBV5-6	NA	TRBJ1-1	TGTGCCAGCAGCTTGCGGGGTTTGAACACTGAAGCTTTCTTT	CASSLRGLNTEAFF
TRBD1	TRBV18	NA	TRBJ1-5	TGTGCCAGCTCACCTACAGGGGGGAGCAATCAGCCCCAGCATTTT	CASSPTGGSNQPQHF
NA	TRBV11-2	NA	TRBJ1-1	TGTGCCAGCAGTTATATCGGGGTAGGCACTGAAGCTTTCTTT	CASSYIGVGTEAFF
TRBD1	TRBV29-1	NA	TRBJ2-7	TGCAGCGTTGAAGACAGGGACAGGGGATACGAGCAGTACTTC	CSVEDRDRGYEQYF
TRBD2	TRBV7-8	NA	TRBJ2-1	TGTGCCAGCAGCCCGAGCGGGGGCCCCCTTTACAATGAGCAGTTCTTC	CASSPSGGPLYNEQFF
TRBD1	TRBV30	once	TRBJ1-4	TGTGCCTGGAGTGCGACAGGGGGAGTTGAAAAACTGTTTTTT	CAWSATGGVEKLFF
TRBD1	TRBV2	NA	TRBJ1-2	TGTGCCAGCAGTGAACGGCAGGGACAGGGCGATGGCTACACCTTC	CASSERQGQGDGYTF
NA	TRBV5-6	NA	TRBJ1-2	TGTGCCAGCAGCTTCAAGGGGCTGTGGGACTATGGCTACACCTTC	CASSFKGLWDYGYTF
NA	TRBV4-1	NA	TRBJ1-1	TGCGCCAGCAGCCACCTCGGAGGGCGGCCAGGTTCTGAAGCTTTCTTT	CASSHLGGRPGSEAFF
TRBD2	TRBV7-2	NA	TRBJ2-7	TGTGCCAGCAGCTTAGTGGTACTAGCGGCCTACGAGCAGTACTTC	CASSLVVLAAYEQYF
NA	TRBV7-9	NA	TRBJ1-2	TGTGCCAGCAGCTTATTAAAATGGGGACAACTTGCGGACTATGGCTACACCTTC	CASSLLKWGQLADYGYTF
NA	TRBV30	NA	TRBJ2-7	TGTGCCTGGAGCGGGACCGGGAGCACCTACGAGCAGTACTTC	CAWSGTGSTYEQYF
NA	TRBV30	NA	TRBJ1-1	TGTGCCTGGAGTTTCGGCGGAGAGAACACTGAAGCTTTCTTT	CAWSFGGENTEAFF
NA	TRBV12-5	NA	TRBJ1-1	TGTGCTAGTGGGGCGGGAGGCACTGAAGCTTTCTTT	CASGAGGTEAFF
NA	TRBV5-1	once	TRBJ1-2	TGCGCCAGCAGCGTGGACAGTTCTAACTATGGCTACACCTTC	CASSVDSSNYGYTF
NA	TRBV5-1	NA	TRBJ2-3	TGCGCCAGCAGCCCGGGCGGGGCCGCAGATACGCAGTATTTT	CASSPGGAADTQYF
NA	TRBV30	once	TRBJ1-6	TGTGCCTGGGGAAGATCCCCCGGAGAGTCCCTCCACTTT	CAWGRSPGESLHF
NA	TRBV6-1	NA	TRBJ1-1	TGTGCCAGCAGTGAAGCGGGAGGAGGGGCAAGCACTGAAGCTTTCTTT	CASSEAGGGASTEAFF
NA	TRBV28	NA	TRBJ2-2	TGTGCCAGCAGACCCTGGACAAACCAGAACACCGGGGAGCTGTTTTTT	CASRPWTNQNTGELFF
NA	TRBV6-1	NA	TRBJ1-1	TGTGCCAGCAGTGAAGTTGGAGGGGTGGCGAACACTGAAGCTTTCTTT	CASSEVGGVANTEAFF
NA	TRBV30	NA	TRBJ2-4	TGTGCCTGGGACCAAGGGGGAGCCAAAAACATTCAGTACTTC	CAWDQGGAKNIQYF
NA	TRBV7-9	NA	TRBJ2-2	TGTTCCAGCAGCTTACTAGGGTCGGGGATTTACACCGGGGAGCTGTTTTTT	CSSSLLGSGIYTGELFF
NA	TRBV6-6	NA	TRBJ2-7	TGTGCCAGCACTTCCTCCTACGAGCAGTACTTC	CASTSSYEQYF
NA	TRBV7-7	NA	TRBJ2-2	TGTGCTAGCAGCTTAGCCTCTAACACCGGGGAGCTGTTTTTT	CASSLASNTGELFF
NA	TRBV2	NA	TRBJ1-1	TGTGCCAGCACCTATATCAGCGGGAACACTGAAGCTTTCTTT	CASTYISGNTEAFF
NA	TRBV30	once	TRBJ1-3	TGTGCCTGGAGTCCCCAGGGAAACACCATATATTTT	CAWSPQGNTIYF
NA	TRBV28	NA	TRBJ2-7	TGTGCCAGCACTACCGTTACGGGGGGCCTCTCCTACGAGCAGTACTTC	CASTTVTGGLSYEQYF
NA	TRBV5-4	NA	TRBJ1-3	TGTGCCAGCAGCCTACAGGGTGAGGAAGGAAACACCATATATTTT	CASSLQGEEGNTIYF
NA	TRBV18	NA	TRBJ2-3	TGTGCCAGCTCACCGAGACACGCCGGGGAGATGGGAGATACGCAGTATTTT	CASSPRHAGEMGDTQYF
TRBD1	TRBV23-1	NA	TRBJ1-4	TGCGCCAGCATCAAGACAGGGAGTTCAGATGAAAAACTGTTTTTT	CASIKTGSSDEKLFF
TRBD1	TRBV2	NA	TRBJ2-7	TGTGCCAGCAGCACCACCCAGGGGGCCTACGAGCAGTACTTC	CASSTTQGAYEQYF
NA	TRBV25-1	NA	TRBJ1-2	TGTGCCAGCCGGGAGGGCGCGAGCTATGGCTACACCTTC	CASREGASYGYTF
NA	TRBV13	NA	TRBJ1-4	TGTGCCAGCAGCTTAAGAGGACTCATTGGGAAGGAAAAACTGTTTTTT	CASSLRGLIGKEKLFF
NA	TRBV7-3	NA	TRBJ1-2	TGTGCCAGCAGCCCCCAGGCGGGGTCTAACTATGGCTACACCTTC	CASSPQAGSNYGYTF
TRBD2	TRBV5-1	NA	TRBJ2-1	TGCGCCAGCAGCTTTAATACTGGGGGGGAGAATGAGCAGTTCTTC	CASSFNTGGENEQFF
TRBD1	TRBV5-4	NA	TRBJ2-5	TGTGCCAGCAGCGAGTACACAGGGGGCAGGGAGACCCAGTACTTC	CASSEYTGGRETQYF
NA	TRBV5-1	NA	TRBJ1-1	TGCGCCAGCAGCTCCTCGGGAGGGGGGTGGACTGAAGCTTTCTTT	CASSSSGGGWTEAFF
NA	TRBV7-9	NA	TRBJ1-2	TGTGCCAGCAGCTTAGCGTCCTCTTCGGGGGGCTACACCTTC	CASSLASSSGGYTF
NA	TRBV2	NA	TRBJ2-2	TGTGCCAGCAGGAGCGGCACTAGTGTGGATGAGTGGTCCGGGGAGCTGTTTTTT	CASRSGTSVDEWSGELFF
NA	TRBV27	NA	TRBJ2-7	TGTGCCAGCAGTTTAAGTCCGGCCTACGAGCAGTACTTC	CASSLSPAYEQYF
NA	TRBV7-9	NA	TRBJ1-2	TGTGCCAGCAGCTTAGCACAGGGAACTAACTATGGCTACACCTTC	CASSLAQGTNYGYTF